This T cell receptor beta chain stems from a study of cytomegalovirus exposure and HLA in healthy donors. Background on the study: An analysis done earlier identified 90 million to 120 million unique TCR beta sequences from about 179 million T cells. Genotyping of 400 or so donors showed that 80% to 90% belonged to the Caucasian-associated ancestry cluster.

Donors consisted of healthy bone marrow donors. As concerns this clone: Its antigen is currently unknown. One end of the junction does not line up with germline, which may come from a read error.

The CDR3 extends over 14 amino acids. Germline loops: CDR1 LGHNA, CDR2 YNFKEQ. PCR involved 60 Vbeta and 13 Jbeta primers. This table comes from immunoSEQ multiplex PCR, and its TCRdb copy is limited to in-frame clones, with some not included. The sample records approximately 150,000 clones, approximately 80% being singletons. Study-wide points: Judged likely to be a sequencing artifact was a cluster of highly shared sequence variants.

V and J are TRBV4-2 and TRBJ2-3, with a possible D match to TRBD2 (6 bases). The source material was PBMCs. The receptor comes from a middle-aged woman in good health and CMV-seropositive. The CDR3: CAGSPTSNSDTQYF. DNA of the CDR3: TGTGCCGGCAGCCCCACTAGCAACTCAGATACGCAGTATTTT.